Included here is one T cell receptor beta chain sequence, with context. Its antigen is still unknown. The table came from immunoSEQ multiplex PCR; TCRdb's copy has only in-frame clones and leaves some out. The sample comprises 90,000 or so clones, 87% of which are singletons, and 15% rests with the top ten. The sample belongs to a study of T cells in localized non-small cell lung cancer. Germline CDR1 is SGDLS and CDR2 is YYNGEE. V was shortened by 0 bases and J by 3 bases, with 12 bases between the two germline ends. The CDR3 is made up of 16 amino acids. Study findings and constraints: Highest T cell clonality was seen in uninvolved adjacent lung, surpassing that measured in tumor.

The chain combines TRBV9 with TRBJ2-2; no definite D call. The sequencing here drew on peripheral blood, taken before any cancer treatment. The clonotype originates from a man aged 35-75 years with stage I squamous cell lung carcinoma. The CDR3 protein is CASSVEGYTDTGELFF. CDR3 sequence (DNA): TGTGCCAGCAGCGTAGAGGGCTATACGGACACCGGGGAGCTGTTTTTT.